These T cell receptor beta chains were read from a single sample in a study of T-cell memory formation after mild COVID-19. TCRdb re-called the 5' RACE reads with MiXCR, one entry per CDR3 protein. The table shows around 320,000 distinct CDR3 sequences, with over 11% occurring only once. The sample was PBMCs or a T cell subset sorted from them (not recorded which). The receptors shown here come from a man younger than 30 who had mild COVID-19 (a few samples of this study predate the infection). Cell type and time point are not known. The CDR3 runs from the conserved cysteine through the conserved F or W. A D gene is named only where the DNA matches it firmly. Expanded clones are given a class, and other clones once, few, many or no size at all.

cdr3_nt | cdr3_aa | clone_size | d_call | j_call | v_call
TGCGCCCCTTACCAGGCCACAGATACGCAGTATTTT | CAPYQATDTQYF | few | - | TRBJ2-3 | TRBV4-3
TGTGCCAGCAGCCTCTCCCCCGGCCAGTTTGCCACCATATATTTT | CASSLSPGQFATIYF | few | - | TRBJ1-3 | TRBV7-2
TGTGCCAGCAGCTTATACCCCCTGAGGGAAAAACTGTTTTTT | CASSLYPLREKLFF | many | - | TRBJ1-4 | TRBV7-2
TGTGCCACCGGACTAGCGCACACAGATACGCAGTATTTT | CATGLAHTDTQYF | - | TRBD2 | TRBJ2-3 | TRBV19
TGTGCCAGCAGAACCCAGGGAGGGAAATACGGCTACACCTTC | CASRTQGGKYGYTF | - | - | TRBJ1-2 | TRBV6-2/TRBV6-3
TGCGCCAGCAGCCAAGATGACAGCTACACCGGGGAGCTGTTTTTT | CASSQDDSYTGELFF | few | - | TRBJ2-2 | TRBV4-3
TGCGCCAGCAGCTCAACCGGGACGGCTGAAAAACTGTTTTTT | CASSSTGTAEKLFF | few | - | TRBJ1-4 | TRBV5-1
TGTGCCAGCAGCCAAGTAGAAGGCACTGAAGCTTTCTTT | CASSQVEGTEAFF | - | - | TRBJ1-1 | TRBV3-1
TGTGCCAGCGGTAAAACGGCGGGACAGGGGGTCTACGAGCAGTACTTC | CASGKTAGQGVYEQYF | - | TRBD1 | TRBJ2-7 | TRBV7-2
TGTGCCAGCGAGGGAGTCTCCTACGAGCAGTACTTC | CASEGVSYEQYF | few | - | TRBJ2-7 | TRBV28
TGTGCCAGCAGGGTGTCGGGATCGAACACTGAAGCTTTCTTT | CASRVSGSNTEAFF | many | - | TRBJ1-1 | TRBV12-3/TRBV12-4
TGCGCCAGCAGCGTACGGACAGGGGTGGACGGCTACACCTTC | CASSVRTGVDGYTF | few | TRBD1 | TRBJ1-2 | TRBV5-1
TGTGCCATCAGTCTTACAGGGAACACTGAAGCTTTCTTT | CAISLTGNTEAFF | - | - | TRBJ1-1 | TRBV10-3
TGTCCCAGCAGACGGACAGGGGACAAGATAAGTGAGCAGTTCTTC | CPSRRTGDKISEQFF | - | TRBD1 | TRBJ2-1 | TRBV6-5
TGCGCCAGCAGCTTGGAGTCCGGCTCTTGGGGCTACACCTTC | CASSLESGSWGYTF | once | - | TRBJ1-2 | TRBV5-1
TGTGCCAGCAGCTTTGGGACAGGGGTTTCCCCCCTCCACTTT | CASSFGTGVSPLHF | few | TRBD1 | TRBJ1-6 | TRBV7-6
TGCAGCGCGACAGTTAACTATGGCTACACCTTC | CSATVNYGYTF | - | - | TRBJ1-2 | TRBV29-1
TGCGCCAGCAGCTTGGGGACTCCGACAGGGCTGTATAACTATGGCTACACCTTC | CASSLGTPTGLYNYGYTF | - | TRBD1 | TRBJ1-2 | TRBV5-1
TGCAGTGCGCCGACAGATAGCAATCAGCCCCAGCATTTT | CSAPTDSNQPQHF | few | - | TRBJ1-5 | TRBV20-1
TGTGCCAGTAGTCCCACAGGGAGAACTGAAGCTTTCTTT | CASSPTGRTEAFF | few | - | TRBJ1-1 | TRBV19
TGCGCCAGCAGCGCCGGGAATCCCGAAGAGACCCAGTACTTC | CASSAGNPEETQYF | few | - | TRBJ2-5 | TRBV5-1
TGTGCCAGCCGCCTTCGGCGCGGGGGAATCGTCTCTGGCTACACCTTC | CASRLRRGGIVSGYTF | - | - | TRBJ1-2 | TRBV11-2
TGTGCCAGCAGCTTAACAGCCGACTCCTACGAGCAGTACTTC | CASSLTADSYEQYF | - | - | TRBJ2-7 | TRBV7-2
TGCAGTGCTAGAGGTGCTCTAGGGTCCATTAAAAACGAATACGGCTACACCTTC | CSARGALGSIKNEYGYTF | few | - | TRBJ1-2 | TRBV20-1
TGTGCCAGTACCGGGAGGCGAGCAGGAAACACCGGGGAGCTGTTTTTT | CASTGRRAGNTGELFF | few | TRBD2 | TRBJ2-2 | TRBV12-3/TRBV12-4
TGTGCCAGCAGTGACGGCGGGGGTGGCTATGGCTACACCTTC | CASSDGGGGYGYTF | few | - | TRBJ1-2 | TRBV25-1
TGCGCCAGCAGCCAAGACTGGGACCCCACCTACGAGCAGTACTTC | CASSQDWDPTYEQYF | few | - | TRBJ2-7 | TRBV4-3
TGCGCCAGCAGCTCCTCTACAGGGAACTATGGCTACACCTTC | CASSSSTGNYGYTF | few | - | TRBJ1-2 | TRBV5-1
TGTGCCATCAGTGAAGCGGGGGGCTACAATGAGCAGTTCTTC | CAISEAGGYNEQFF | - | TRBD2 | TRBJ2-1 | TRBV10-3
TGCGCCAGCAGCCAAGTCAGTGTGGGGGAAAATGAGCAGTTCTTC | CASSQVSVGENEQFF | many | - | TRBJ2-1 | TRBV4-1
TGCAGTGCTTATAGCGGGGGGCCCTCCTACGAGCAGTACTTC | CSAYSGGPSYEQYF | - | TRBD2 | TRBJ2-7 | TRBV20-1
TGCGCCAGCAGCCCTCCTAGACAGGGAGCCAATGAAGCTTTCTTT | CASSPPRQGANEAFF | few | TRBD1 | TRBJ1-1 | TRBV5-1
TGTGCCAGCAGCCTCCTAGGCAATGAGCAGTTCTTC | CASSLLGNEQFF | many | - | TRBJ2-1 | TRBV28
TGTGCCAGCAGTGAAGCAGGGGGCGCCCCAGATACGCAGTATTTT | CASSEAGGAPDTQYF | many | TRBD1 | TRBJ2-3 | TRBV6-4
TGTGCCAGCAGCTTAGGCTCGGGGGTCAACACCGGGGAGCTGTTTTTT | CASSLGSGVNTGELFF | many | - | TRBJ2-2 | TRBV7-8
TGTGCCAGCAGCGTAGAGGCAGGGGGCGGTCAGCCCCAGCATTTT | CASSVEAGGGQPQHF | - | TRBD1 | TRBJ1-5 | TRBV9
TGTGCCAGCAGCTTGACACTAGCGGGGGGGCCTTTCAATGAGCAGTTCTTC | CASSLTLAGGPFNEQFF | few | TRBD2 | TRBJ2-1 | TRBV7-2
TGTGCCAGCAGCTTAGGGGTTCTAACTGAAGCTTTCTTT | CASSLGVLTEAFF | - | - | TRBJ1-1 | TRBV7-2
TGTGCCAGCAGCGCCCACAGGGCCAGTGGGGTCAAAAACATTCAGTACTTC | CASSAHRASGVKNIQYF | - | - | TRBJ2-4 | TRBV9